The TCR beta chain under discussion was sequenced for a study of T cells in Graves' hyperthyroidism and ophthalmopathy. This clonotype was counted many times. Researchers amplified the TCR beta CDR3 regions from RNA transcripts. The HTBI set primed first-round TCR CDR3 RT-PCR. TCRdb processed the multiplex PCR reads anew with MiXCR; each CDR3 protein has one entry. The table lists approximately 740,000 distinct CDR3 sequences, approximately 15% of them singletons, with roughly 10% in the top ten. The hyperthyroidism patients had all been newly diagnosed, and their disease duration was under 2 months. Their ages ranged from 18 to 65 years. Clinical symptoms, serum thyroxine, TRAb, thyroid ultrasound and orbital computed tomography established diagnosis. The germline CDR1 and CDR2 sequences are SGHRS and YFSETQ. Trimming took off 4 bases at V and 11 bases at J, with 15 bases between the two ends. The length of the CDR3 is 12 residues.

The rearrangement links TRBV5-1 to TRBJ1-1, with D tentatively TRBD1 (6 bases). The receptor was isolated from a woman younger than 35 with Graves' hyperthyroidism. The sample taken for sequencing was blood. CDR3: CASSTGGPEAFF. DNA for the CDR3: TGCGCCAGCAGCACCGGGGGGCCCGAGGCTTTCTTT.